The present entry profiles one TCR beta chain with its context. Germline CDR1 reads SGHAT; CDR2 reads FQNNGV. The V and J ends lost 4 bases and 0 bases respectively, with 10 bases between them. CDR3 length: 14 amino acids. The data were obtained in a study of blood T cell repertoires in COVID-19. Overall study context: Acute and convalescent COVID-19 samples came from the United States, Italy and Spain. T cells, B-cell-depleted T cells, or PBMCs supplied cDNA or gDNA.

Seattle patient enrollment occurred during active infection, with longitudinal follow-up thereafter. In the original workflow: Estimation of nucleated cell counts relied on the amplification of reference gene primers. The assay was immunoSEQ multiplex PCR, and TCRdb's table has in-frame clones only and misses some. Clone size and V and J calls were adopted from that table, with D and trimming inferred from the DNA. This sample has approximately 110,000 clones, with approximately 90% found just once. The source of this sequence is a man aged 50-60 years with COVID-19, enrolled during active disease. Sequencing input: peripheral blood. The V and J genes are TRBV11-2 and TRBJ2-7; D remains ambiguous. DNA for the CDR3: TGTGCCAGCAGCTCCAGTGTACCCTCCTACGAGCAGTACTTC. Protein product: CASSSSVPSYEQYF. Supplemented by reference TRBV11-2 and TRBJ2-7, the full variable domain reads EAGVAQSPRYKIIEKRQSVAFWCNPISGHATLYWYQQILGQGPKLLIQFQNNGVVDDSQLPKDRFSAERLKGVDSTLKIQPAKLEDSAVYLCASSSSVPSYEQYFGPGTRLTVT.